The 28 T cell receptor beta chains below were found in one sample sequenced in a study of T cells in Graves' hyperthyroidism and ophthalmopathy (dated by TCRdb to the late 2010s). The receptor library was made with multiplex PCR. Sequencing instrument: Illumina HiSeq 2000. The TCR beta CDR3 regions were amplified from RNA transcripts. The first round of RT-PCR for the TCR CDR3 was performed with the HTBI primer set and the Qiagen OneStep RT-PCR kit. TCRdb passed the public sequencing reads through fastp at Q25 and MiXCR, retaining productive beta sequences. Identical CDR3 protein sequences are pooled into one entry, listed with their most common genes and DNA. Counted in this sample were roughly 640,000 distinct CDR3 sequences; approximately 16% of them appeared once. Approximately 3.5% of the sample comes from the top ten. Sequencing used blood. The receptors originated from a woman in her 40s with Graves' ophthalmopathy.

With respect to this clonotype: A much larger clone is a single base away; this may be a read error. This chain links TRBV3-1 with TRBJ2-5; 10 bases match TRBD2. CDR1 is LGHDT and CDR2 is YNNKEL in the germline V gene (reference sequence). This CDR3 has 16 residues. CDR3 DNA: TGTGTCAGCAGCCAAGACAGCCTAGCGGGGGTAGAGACCCAGTACTTC. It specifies CVSSQDSLAGVETQYF.

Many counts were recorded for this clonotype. The CDR3 DNA is TGTGCCAGCAGCCGGGGACAGATGAATTCACCCCTCCACTTT. Amino acids: CASSRGQMNSPLHF. This sequence joins TRBV3-1 and TRBJ1-6; 7 bases are shared with TRBD1. The V and J ends lost 4 bases and 7 bases, in that order; junction bases with no gene match: 4. CDR3 size: 14 residues. The V gene's germline CDR1 is LGHDT and CDR2 YNNKEL (reference sequence).

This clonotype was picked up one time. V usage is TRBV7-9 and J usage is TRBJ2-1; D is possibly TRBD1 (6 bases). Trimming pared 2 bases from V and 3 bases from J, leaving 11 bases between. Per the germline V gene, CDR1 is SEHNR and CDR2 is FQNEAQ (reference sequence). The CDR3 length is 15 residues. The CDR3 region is CASSLSTGDYNEQFF. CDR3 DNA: TGTGCCAGCAGCTTATCGACAGGAGACTACAATGAGCAGTTCTTC. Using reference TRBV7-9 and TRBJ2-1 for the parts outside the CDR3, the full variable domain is DTGVSQNPRHKITKRGQNVTFRCDPISEHNRLYWYRQTLGQGPEFLTYFQNEAQLEKSRLLSDRFSAERPKGSFSTLEIQRTEQGDSAMYLCASSLSTGDYNEQFFGPGTRLTVL.

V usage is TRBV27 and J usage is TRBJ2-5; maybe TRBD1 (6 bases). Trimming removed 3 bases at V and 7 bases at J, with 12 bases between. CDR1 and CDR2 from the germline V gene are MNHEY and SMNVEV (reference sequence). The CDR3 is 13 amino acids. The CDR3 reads CASSFQGKGTQYF. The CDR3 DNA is TGTGCCAGCAGTTTTCAGGGGAAAGGGACCCAGTACTTC.

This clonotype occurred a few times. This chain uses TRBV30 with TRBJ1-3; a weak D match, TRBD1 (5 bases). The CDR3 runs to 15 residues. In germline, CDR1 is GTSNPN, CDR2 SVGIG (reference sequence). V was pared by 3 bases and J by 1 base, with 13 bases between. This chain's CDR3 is CAWSRDFSSGNTIYF. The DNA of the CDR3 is TGTGCCTGGAGCCGGGACTTCTCATCTGGAAACACCATATATTTT.

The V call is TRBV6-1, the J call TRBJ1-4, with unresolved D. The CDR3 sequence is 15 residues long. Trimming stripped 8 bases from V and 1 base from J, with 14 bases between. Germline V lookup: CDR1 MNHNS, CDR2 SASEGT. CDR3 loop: CASGTIWGTNEKLFF. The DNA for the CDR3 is TGTGCCAGCGGAACCATATGGGGAACTAATGAAAAACTGTTTTTT.

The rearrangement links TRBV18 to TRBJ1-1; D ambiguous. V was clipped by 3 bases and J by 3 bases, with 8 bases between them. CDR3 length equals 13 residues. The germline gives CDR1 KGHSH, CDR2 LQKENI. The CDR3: CASSPEADTEAFF. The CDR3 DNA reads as TGTGCCAGCTCACCGGAGGCTGACACTGAAGCTTTCTTT.

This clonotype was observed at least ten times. The CDR3 is CASSQGLGTEAFF. The CDR3 DNA reads TGTGCCAGCAGCCAAGGTCTAGGCACTGAAGCTTTCTTT. V usage is TRBV3-1 and J usage is TRBJ1-1; no firm D call. Germline CDR1 is LGHDT and CDR2 is YNNKEL (reference sequence). The CDR3 is 13 residues long. With 1 base removed from V and 4 bases from J, the gap between germline ends came to 7 bases.

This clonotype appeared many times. The CDR3 sequence is CASSRGAGAGYEQYF. The CDR3 region has the DNA TGTGCCAGCAGCCGGGGGGCGGGAGCTGGGTACGAGCAGTACTTC. The rearrangement links TRBV7-8 to TRBJ2-7; possible D gene TRBD2, 7 bases. Trimming took 5 bases from V and 4 from J, leaving 18 bases between them. Germline values: CDR1 SGHVS, CDR2 FQNEAQ. The CDR3 runs 15 residues.

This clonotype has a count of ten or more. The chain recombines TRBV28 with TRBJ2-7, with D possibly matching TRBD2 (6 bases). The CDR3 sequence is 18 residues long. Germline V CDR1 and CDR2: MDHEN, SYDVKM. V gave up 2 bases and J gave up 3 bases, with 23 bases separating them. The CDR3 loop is CASSLIWVGGTASYEQYF. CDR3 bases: TGTGCCAGCAGTTTAATATGGGTGGGAGGTACTGCCAGCTACGAGCAGTACTTC.

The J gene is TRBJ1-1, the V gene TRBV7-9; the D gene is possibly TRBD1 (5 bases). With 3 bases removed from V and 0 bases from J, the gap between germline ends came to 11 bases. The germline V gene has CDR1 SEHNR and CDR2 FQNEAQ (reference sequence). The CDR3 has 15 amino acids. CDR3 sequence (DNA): TGTGCCAGCAGCTTTCAGGGTGGGCTGAACACTGAAGCTTTCTTT. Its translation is CASSFQGGLNTEAFF.

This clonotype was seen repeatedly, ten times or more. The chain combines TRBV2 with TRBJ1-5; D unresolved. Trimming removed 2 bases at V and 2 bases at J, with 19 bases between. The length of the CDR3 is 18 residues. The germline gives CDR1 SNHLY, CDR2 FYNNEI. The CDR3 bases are TGTGCCAGCAGTGAAACGTTTAGGCGGGGAAAAGGCAATCAGCCCCAGCATTTT. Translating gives CASSETFRRGKGNQPQHF. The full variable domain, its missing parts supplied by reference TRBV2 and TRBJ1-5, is EPEVTQTPSHQVTQMGQEVILRCVPISNHLYFYWYRQILGQKVEFLVSFYNNEISEKSEIFDDQFSVERPDGSNFTLKIRSTKLEDSAMYFCASSETFRRGKGNQPQHFGDGTRLSIL.

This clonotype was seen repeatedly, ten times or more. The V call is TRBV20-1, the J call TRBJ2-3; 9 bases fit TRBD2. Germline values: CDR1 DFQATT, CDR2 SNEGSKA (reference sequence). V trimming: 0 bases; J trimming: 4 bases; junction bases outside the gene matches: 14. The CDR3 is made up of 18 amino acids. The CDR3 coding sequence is TGCAGTGCTAGAGACCCCGGGACTAGCCCGCTTAGGGCAGATACGCAGTATTTT. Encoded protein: CSARDPGTSPLRADTQYF.

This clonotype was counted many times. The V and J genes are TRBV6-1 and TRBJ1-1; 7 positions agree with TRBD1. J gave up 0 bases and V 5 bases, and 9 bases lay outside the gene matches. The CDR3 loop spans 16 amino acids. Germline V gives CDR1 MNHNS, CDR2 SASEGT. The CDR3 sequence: CASSPGTAYLNTEAFF. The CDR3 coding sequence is TGTGCCAGCAGTCCAGGGACAGCCTACTTGAACACTGAAGCTTTCTTT.

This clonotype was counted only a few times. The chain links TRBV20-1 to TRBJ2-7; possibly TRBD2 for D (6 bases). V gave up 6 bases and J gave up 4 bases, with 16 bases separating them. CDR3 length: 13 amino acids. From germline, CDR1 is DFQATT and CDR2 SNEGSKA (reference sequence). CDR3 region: CSATEGGNYEQYF. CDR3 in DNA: TGCAGTGCGACAGAGGGCGGGAATTACGAGCAGTACTTC.

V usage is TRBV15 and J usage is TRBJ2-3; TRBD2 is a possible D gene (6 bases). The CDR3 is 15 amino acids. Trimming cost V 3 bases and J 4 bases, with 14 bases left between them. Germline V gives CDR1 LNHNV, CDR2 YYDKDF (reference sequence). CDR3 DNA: TGTGCCACCAGCAGCGGGAGTGATCCCCCAGATACGCAGTATTTT. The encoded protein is CATSSGSDPPDTQYF.

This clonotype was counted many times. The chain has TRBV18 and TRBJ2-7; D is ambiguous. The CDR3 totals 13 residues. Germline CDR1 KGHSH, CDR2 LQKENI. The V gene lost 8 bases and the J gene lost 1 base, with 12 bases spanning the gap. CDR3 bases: TGTGCCAGCAGTCCACAAGGATCCTACGAGCAGTACTTC. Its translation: CASSPQGSYEQYF.

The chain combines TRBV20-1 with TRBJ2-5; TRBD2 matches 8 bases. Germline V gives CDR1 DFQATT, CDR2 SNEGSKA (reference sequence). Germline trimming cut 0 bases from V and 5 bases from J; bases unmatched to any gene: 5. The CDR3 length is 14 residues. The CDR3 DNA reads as TGCAGTGCTAGAGATCCCGGGGGGGCGGAGACCCAGTACTTC. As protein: CSARDPGGAETQYF.

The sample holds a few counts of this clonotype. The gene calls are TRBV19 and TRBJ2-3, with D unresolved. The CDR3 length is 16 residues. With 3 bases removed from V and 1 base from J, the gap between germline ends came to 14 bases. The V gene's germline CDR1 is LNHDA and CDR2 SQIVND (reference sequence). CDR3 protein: CASSIQVSLRTDTQYF. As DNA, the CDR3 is TGTGCCAGTAGTATTCAGGTCTCCTTGCGCACAGATACGCAGTATTTT.

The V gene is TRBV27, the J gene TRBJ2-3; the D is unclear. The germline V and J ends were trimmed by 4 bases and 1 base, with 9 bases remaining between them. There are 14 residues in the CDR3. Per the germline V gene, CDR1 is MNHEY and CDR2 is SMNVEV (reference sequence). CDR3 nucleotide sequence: TGTGCCAGCAGTTACGGGTCCCGCACAGATACGCAGTATTTT. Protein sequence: CASSYGSRTDTQYF.

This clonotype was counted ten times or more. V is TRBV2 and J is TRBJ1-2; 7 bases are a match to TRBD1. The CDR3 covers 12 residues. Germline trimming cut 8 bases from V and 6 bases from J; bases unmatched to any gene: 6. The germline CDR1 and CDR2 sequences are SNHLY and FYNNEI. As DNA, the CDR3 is TGTGCCAGCTCGGCAGGGGGTGATGGCTACACCTTC. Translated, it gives CASSAGGDGYTF.

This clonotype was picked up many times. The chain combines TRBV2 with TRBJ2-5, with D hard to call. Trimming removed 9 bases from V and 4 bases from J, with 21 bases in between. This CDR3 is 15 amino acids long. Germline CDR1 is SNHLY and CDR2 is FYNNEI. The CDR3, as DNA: TGTGCCAGAAGTTACTTGGGCCTAACCGGAGAGACCCAGTACTTC. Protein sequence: CARSYLGLTGETQYF.

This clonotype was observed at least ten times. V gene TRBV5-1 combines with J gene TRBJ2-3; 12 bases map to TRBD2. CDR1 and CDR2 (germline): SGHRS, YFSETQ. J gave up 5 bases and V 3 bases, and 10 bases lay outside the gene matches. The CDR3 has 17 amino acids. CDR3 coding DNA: TGCGCCAGCAGCTCAACCGCTAGCGGGGGGGCCAAAGATACGCAGTATTTT. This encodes CASSSTASGGAKDTQYF.

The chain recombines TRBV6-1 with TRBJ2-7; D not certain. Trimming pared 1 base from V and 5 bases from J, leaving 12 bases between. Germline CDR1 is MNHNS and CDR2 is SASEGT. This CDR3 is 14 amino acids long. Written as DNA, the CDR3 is TGTGCCAGCAGTGAAGTCAGGTTTTCCGACGAGCAGTACTTC. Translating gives CASSEVRFSDEQYF.

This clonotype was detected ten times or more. The CDR3 protein is CASSPGQGTGGYTF. CDR3 DNA: TGTGCCAGCAGCCCGGGACAGGGGACGGGGGGCTACACCTTC. The chain has TRBV27 and TRBJ1-2; 10 nucleotides line up with TRBD1. The CDR3 is 14 residues long. In germline, CDR1 is MNHEY, CDR2 SMNVEV (reference sequence). V shed 6 bases, J shed 8 bases, and the junction held 9 bases outside the gene matches.

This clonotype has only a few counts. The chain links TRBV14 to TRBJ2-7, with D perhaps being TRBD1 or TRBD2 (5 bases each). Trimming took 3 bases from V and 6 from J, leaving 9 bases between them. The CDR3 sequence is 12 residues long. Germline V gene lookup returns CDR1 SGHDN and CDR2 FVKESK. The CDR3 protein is CASSQGVGEQYF. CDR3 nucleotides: TGTGCCAGCAGCCAGGGGGTCGGCGAGCAGTACTTC.

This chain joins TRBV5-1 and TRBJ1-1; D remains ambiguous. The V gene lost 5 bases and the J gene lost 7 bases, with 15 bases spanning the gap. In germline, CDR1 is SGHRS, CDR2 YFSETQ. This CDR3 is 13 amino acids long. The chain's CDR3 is CASSSGLEGEAFF. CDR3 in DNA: TGCGCCAGCAGTTCGGGTCTCGAGGGTGAAGCTTTCTTT.

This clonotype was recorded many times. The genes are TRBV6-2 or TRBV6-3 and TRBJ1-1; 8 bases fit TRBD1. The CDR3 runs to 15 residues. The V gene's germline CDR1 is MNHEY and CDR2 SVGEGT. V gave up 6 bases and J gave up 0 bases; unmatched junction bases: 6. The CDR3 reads CASRVDRAMNTEAFF. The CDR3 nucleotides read TGTGCCAGCAGGGTGGACAGGGCCATGAACACTGAAGCTTTCTTT.